The 21 T cell receptor beta chains below all came from one sample that was sequenced in a study of cytotoxic CD8 clonotypes in ibrutinib-treated CLL. Using immunoSEQ multiplex PCR, the repertoire was profiled, and TCRdb retains in-frame clones only, with some absent. Here the sample spans approximately 300,000 clones, roughly 79% being singletons. The sample consisted of PBMCs, taken before ibrutinib treatment. The receptor source for this set is a human donor with chronic lymphocytic leukemia.

This clone was recorded a few times. The V and J genes are TRBV9 and TRBJ2-3; 8 bases line up with TRBD2. Losses at the gene ends were 0 bases for V and 0 bases for J; bases not matched to a gene: 3. This CDR3 is built from 16 residues. The germline V gene has CDR1 SGDLS and CDR2 YYNGEE. The CDR3 region has the DNA TGTGCCAGCAGCGTAGATCCTAGCGGGAGCACAGATACGCAGTATTTT. Amino acids: CASSVDPSGSTDTQYF.

This clone was counted a single time. Other DNA sequences from this sample encode an identical CDR3 as well. The V and J genes are TRBV27 and TRBJ2-7; D possibly corresponds to TRBD2 (6 bases). This CDR3 contains 14 residues. Trimming took 2 bases from V and 2 from J, leaving 10 bases between them. Germline loops: CDR1 MNHEY, CDR2 SMNVEV (reference sequence). CDR3: CASSLGGGTYEQYF. CDR3 in DNA: TGTGCCAGCAGTTTAGGGGGAGGAACCTACGAGCAGTACTTC.

This CDR3 is CAISLGTELDLYTDTQYF. CDR3 bases: TGTGCCATCTCTCTCGGGACAGAACTCGATTTATACACAGATACGCAGTATTTT. The rearrangement links TRBV7-8 to TRBJ2-3; 7 bases match TRBD1. The CDR3 is 18 amino acids. After removal of 10 bases from V and 2 bases from J, the junction contained 21 bases not matched to a gene. The germline V gene has CDR1 SGHVS and CDR2 FQNEAQ.

The rearrangement joins TRBV12-5 to TRBJ2-7, with 10 bases lining up with TRBD2. V trimming: 2 bases; J trimming: 6 bases; junction bases outside the gene matches: 10. CDR3 size: 16 residues. The germline V gene has CDR1 LGHNT and CDR2 FRNRAP. The CDR3 is CASGLTPSGSLREQYF. The CDR3 DNA sequence: TGTGCTAGTGGTTTGACACCTAGCGGGAGTCTCCGCGAGCAGTACTTC.

The chain links TRBV30 to TRBJ1-1; D is unresolved. V lost 2 bases to trimming and J lost 14 bases, with 39 bases between them. This CDR3 has 19 residues. The germline V gene encodes CDR1 GTSNPN and CDR2 SVGIG (reference sequence). The CDR3: CAWSPDRVPTVINQLKLFF. The CDR3 bases are TGTGCCTGGAGTCCTGATCGGGTACCCACGGTGATTAATCAGCTGAAGCTCTTCTTT. Based on the CDR3 plus reference TRBV30 and TRBJ1-1, the full variable domain is SQTIHQWPATLVQPVGSPLSLECTVEGTSNPNLYWYRQAAGRGLQLLFYSVGIGQISSEVPQNLSASRPQDRQFILSSKKLLLSDSGFYLCAWSPDRVPTVINQLKLFFGQGTRLTVV.

This clone was seen a handful of times. CDR3 bases: TGTGCCAGCAGCAAGACTAGCGGGCTGAACTACGAGCAGTACTTC. Protein product: CASSKTSGLNYEQYF. The rearrangement links TRBV7-9 to TRBJ2-7; 10 bases agree with TRBD2. J gave up 3 bases and V 5 bases, and 7 bases lay outside the gene matches. Germline V CDR1 and CDR2: SEHNR, FQNEAQ (reference sequence). The CDR3 is made up of 15 amino acids.

This clone has a count of ten or more. The chain combines TRBV4-3 with TRBJ2-7; TRBD2 aligns across 7 bases. The J segment lost 0 bases and the V segment lost 0 bases, leaving 5 bases of the junction unmatched. Germline CDR1 is LGHNA and CDR2 is YSLEER. The CDR3 sequence is 16 residues long. This CDR3 is CASSQDIAGASYEQYF. CDR3 coding DNA: TGCGCCAGCAGCCAAGATATAGCGGGTGCCTCCTACGAGCAGTACTTC.

The chain recombines TRBV28 with TRBJ1-4, with 7 bases fitting TRBD1. Trimming at V came to 5 bases and at J to 6 bases, leaving 15 bases not matched to a gene. Germline CDR1 reads MDHEN; CDR2 reads SYDVKM. The CDR3 totals 17 residues. In DNA, the CDR3 is TGTGCCAGCAGTCTGTATCCCGGACAGGCGCGGGATGAAAAACTGTTTTTT. Protein sequence: CASSLYPGQARDEKLFF.

The rearrangement links TRBV28 to TRBJ2-4; possibly TRBD2 for D (6 bases). Trimming pared 5 bases from V and 1 base from J, leaving 12 bases between. The CDR3 sequence is 15 residues long. The V gene's germline CDR1 is MDHEN and CDR2 SYDVKM. As DNA, the CDR3 is TGTGCCAGCAGTGGAGGGGTTGTTGCCAAAAACATTCAGTACTTC. Encoded protein: CASSGGVVAKNIQYF.

This rearrangement joins TRBV28 to TRBJ2-3; D is unresolved. Germline CDR1 MDHEN, CDR2 SYDVKM. V was shortened by 3 bases and J by 0 bases, with 1 base between the two germline ends. The CDR3 covers 12 residues. As DNA, the CDR3 is TGTGCCAGCAGTTTCAGCACAGATACGCAGTATTTT. It yields the protein CASSFSTDTQYF.

This chain uses TRBV21-1 with TRBJ2-3; TRBD1 was called by the table and not checked on the DNA. TRBV21-1 is designated a pseudogene. The CDR3 length is 13 residues. Here the CDR3 DNA reads TGTGCCAGCAGCACCAGGGTTGCAGATACGCAGTATTTT. It codes for CASSTRVADTQYF.

This clone was counted only a few times. The chain is built from TRBV25-1 and TRBJ2-1, with D maybe TRBD2 (6 bases). Per germline, CDR1 MGHDK and CDR2 SYGVNS. V lost 3 bases, J lost 1 base, and 7 bases lay in between. This CDR3 contains 14 residues. CDR3 residues: CASSEGGSYNEQFF. The CDR3 nucleotides read TGTGCCAGCAGTGAGGGGGGATCCTACAATGAGCAGTTCTTC.

The chain links TRBV5-1 to TRBJ2-7; 9 bases agree with TRBD2. Germline lookup yields CDR1 SGHRS and CDR2 YFSETQ. V lost 6 bases to trimming and J lost 2 bases; unmatched junction nucleotides: 15. There are 17 residues in the CDR3. The CDR3 DNA is TGCGCCAGCAATGGAGGTACGGGGCTAGCGGGAACCTACGAGCAGTACTTC. Its translation is CASNGGTGLAGTYEQYF.

V is TRBV10-2 and J is TRBJ1-2; unclear D gene. CDR3 length: 13 amino acids. The V gene's germline CDR1 is WSHSY and CDR2 SAAADI. Trimming removed 0 bases at V and 3 bases at J, with 5 bases between. CDR3 sequence (DNA): TGCGCCAGCAGTGAGTCGGTTTACTATGGCTACACCTTC. Protein sequence: CASSESVYYGYTF.

The genes are TRBV29-1 and TRBJ2-7; no firm D call. V was cut by 7 bases and J by 3 bases, with 7 bases left in between. Germline CDR1 SQVTM, CDR2 ANQGSEA. The CDR3 has 10 residues. The DNA for the CDR3 is TGCAGCGCCCTGTTCTACGAGCAGTACTTC. This sequence encodes CSALFYEQYF.

V usage is TRBV7-8 and J usage is TRBJ2-5; unclear D gene. The germline V and J ends were trimmed by 5 bases and 2 bases, with 3 bases remaining between them. Germline V gene data show CDR1 as SGHVS and CDR2 as FQNEAQ. This CDR3 has 11 residues. The CDR3 spells CASSIQETQYF. The CDR3 DNA is TGTGCCAGCAGCATACAAGAGACCCAGTACTTC.

This rearrangement joins TRBV2 to TRBJ2-5, with a weak D call TRBD2 (5 bases). The CDR3 has 14 residues. Deletions cut 6 bases from V and 5 bases from J, with 16 bases between. Germline assignment: CDR1 SNHLY and CDR2 FYNNEI. Here the CDR3 reads CASREDLERETQYF. CDR3 DNA sequence: TGTGCCAGCAGGGAGGACTTGGAGAGGGAGACCCAGTACTTC. Full variable domain (outside the CDR3, taken from reference TRBV2 and TRBJ2-5): EPEVTQTPSHQVTQMGQEVILRCVPISNHLYFYWYRQILGQKVEFLVSFYNNEISEKSEIFDDQFSVERPDGSNFTLKIRSTKLEDSAMYFCASREDLERETQYFGPGTRLLVL.

The V gene is TRBV2, the J gene TRBJ1-1, with D uncertain. The V and J ends lost 5 bases and 4 bases respectively, with 17 bases between them. There are 15 residues in the CDR3. CDR1 SNHLY and CDR2 FYNNEI come from the germline V gene. The CDR3 nucleotides read TGTGCCAGCAGTTACGAGTGGGGTGAGGGCACTGAAGCTTTCTTT. It specifies CASSYEWGEGTEAFF.

The chain couples TRBV30 to TRBJ2-3; tentative D call: TRBD2 (5 bases). Trimming removed 1 base from V and 4 bases from J, with 9 bases in between. The V gene's germline CDR1 is GTSNPN and CDR2 SVGIG (reference sequence). The CDR3 is made up of 13 amino acids. The CDR3 loop is CAWSGILADTQYF. In DNA, the CDR3 is TGTGCCTGGAGTGGAATACTAGCAGATACGCAGTATTTT.

V and J are TRBV30 and TRBJ2-2; 7 bases align to TRBD2. The CDR3 covers 15 residues. The junction had 13 bases not matched to a gene; V was cut back by 5 bases and J by 7 bases. Germline CDR1 is GTSNPN and CDR2 is SVGIG (reference sequence). The CDR3 protein is CAWWGGSSFRGELFF. CDR3 DNA: TGTGCCTGGTGGGGCGGGAGTTCTTTTCGCGGGGAGCTGTTTTTT.

This clone was observed a few times. V gene TRBV11-3 combines with J gene TRBJ2-7; D is ambiguous. Trimming removed 1 base from V and 6 bases from J, with 10 bases in between. Germline values: CDR1 SGHNT, CDR2 YENEEA. CDR3 length equals 13 residues. This CDR3 is CASSLVRGGEQYF. For the CDR3, the DNA is TGTGCCAGCAGCTTAGTTCGAGGTGGCGAGCAGTACTTC.